One TCR beta chain is described in this entry. Random hexamers were used to reverse transcribe the RNA input (0.5 to 1 ug). Each CDR3 protein gets one entry after TCRdb re-called the immunoSEQ multiplex PCR reads with MiXCR. The sample contains about 430,000 distinct CDR3 sequences, around 83% of which appear only once. The data belong to a study of CD8 T cells in Susac syndrome. The clonotype comes from a human donor with multiple sclerosis. Sample: CD8+ T cells from PBMCs.

This chain's CDR3 is CASSAIAGVTLYEQYF. Written as DNA, the CDR3 is TGTGCCAGCAGCGCCATAGCGGGGGTTACCCTCTACGAGCAGTACTTC. The chain links TRBV5-6 to TRBJ2-7, with TRBD2 identical over 9 bases. With 4 bases clipped from V and 3 bases from J, the junction kept 11 bases outside the gene matches. Germline V gives CDR1 SGHDT, CDR2 YYEEEE. The CDR3 has 16 residues.